The source of this TCR beta chain is a study of OX40 agonist ivuxolimab in advanced cancers. The data were produced by immunoSEQ multiplex PCR, yet TCRdb's version contains in-frame clones alone and is incomplete. The table shows approximately 19,000 clones, with around three quarters occurring only once. This TCR was recovered from an adult with an advanced solid tumor such as melanoma, head and neck, liver or kidney cancer. The source material was CD4+ or CD8+ T cells sorted from blood, sampled in a trial of the OX40 agonist ivuxolimab.

The CDR3 coding sequence is TGCGCCAGCAGCCAAGTTGAGACAGGGCGGGGGGGCTACGAGCAGTACTTC. It translates to CASSQVETGRGGYEQYF. This chain links TRBV4-1 with TRBJ2-7, with 9 bases that match TRBD2. V lost 1 base and J lost 3; bases outside the gene matches: 10. There are 17 residues in the CDR3. CDR1 is MGHRA, CDR2 YSYEKL, per germline.